These 19 T cell receptor beta chains were all obtained from the same sample, sequenced in a study of sequential checkpoint blockade in melanoma. Only in-frame clones appear in the TCRdb table, and some are missing; sequencing was by immunoSEQ multiplex PCR. This table holds approximately 9,300 clones, roughly 80% found once. Described treatment: randomized to nivolumab then ipilimumab (arm A) or the reverse (arm B). The sequences come from CD8+ T cells sorted from blood (inferred from file names), collected from a patient given nivolumab and ipilimumab in sequence. The receptors originated from a human donor with melanoma.

The chain joins TRBV4-3 to TRBJ2-7; a weak D match, TRBD1 (5 bases). V was cut by 0 bases and J by 1 base, with 10 bases left in between. Germline lookup yields CDR1 LGHNA and CDR2 YSLEER. There are 15 residues in the CDR3. CDR3 bases: TGCGCCAGCAGCCAAGATGAGGCAGGGTCCTACGAGCAGTACTTC. It yields the protein CASSQDEAGSYEQYF.

The chain employs TRBV7-6 and TRBJ2-7; 7 bases match TRBD1. The CDR3 is made up of 15 amino acids. CDR1 and CDR2 from the germline V gene are SGHVS and FNYEAQ. J was trimmed by 3 bases and V by 4 bases; bases with no gene match: 9. The CDR3 here is CASSSDPGQYYEQYF. Written as DNA, the CDR3 is TGTGCCAGCAGCTCCGACCCGGGACAGTACTACGAGCAGTACTTC.

This clone showed up just a few times. The chain recombines TRBV28 with TRBJ1-3, with TRBD1 identical over 9 bases. The CDR3 contains 17 residues. Germline-derived CDR1 and CDR2 are MDHEN and SYDVKM. J lost 4 bases, V lost 7 bases, and 14 bases had no gene match. CDR3 sequence: CASTTVFTGGAGNTIYF. The CDR3 region has the DNA TGTGCCAGCACTACCGTTTTTACAGGGGGCGCCGGAAACACCATATATTTT. The variable domain in full, completed from reference TRBV28 and TRBJ1-3, reads DVKVTQSSRYLVKRTGEKVFLECVQDMDHENMFWYRQDPGLGLRLIYFSYDVKMKEKGDIPEGYSVSREKKERFSLILESASTNQTSMYLCASTTVFTGGAGNTIYFGEGSWLTVV.

The gene calls are TRBV2 and TRBJ2-1, with 10 bases identical to TRBD1. The length of the CDR3 is 15 residues. V lost 5 bases to trimming and J lost 8 bases; unmatched junction nucleotides: 9. The germline V gene has CDR1 SNHLY and CDR2 FYNNEI. The CDR3 loop is CASSPNPGQGYEQFF. In DNA, the CDR3 is TGTGCCAGCAGTCCCAATCCGGGACAGGGGTATGAGCAGTTCTTC.

The chain uses TRBV29-1 and TRBJ1-2; D not certain. CDR3 length equals 13 residues. Trimming stripped 7 bases from V and 2 bases from J, with 14 bases between. Per the germline V gene, CDR1 is SQVTM and CDR2 is ANQGSEA. CDR3 DNA sequence: TGCAGCGATGAGCGGCAGACCAACTATGGCTACACCTTC. Its protein is CSDERQTNYGYTF.

The V gene is TRBV30, the J gene TRBJ2-7; 7 nucleotides agree with TRBD2. V shed 3 bases and J 0 bases; nucleotides not matched to a gene: 8. The CDR3 extends over 15 amino acids. The germline V gene encodes CDR1 GTSNPN and CDR2 SVGIG (reference sequence). CDR3 amino acids: CAWSHEAGVSYEQYF. CDR3 DNA: TGTGCCTGGAGCCATGAGGCGGGAGTCTCCTACGAGCAGTACTTC.

The rearrangement uses TRBV5-8 and TRBJ1-2; the match to TRBD1 covers 9 bases. After removal of 4 bases from V and 4 bases from J, the junction contained 8 bases not matched to a gene. Germline CDR1 reads SGHTS; CDR2 reads YDEGEE. The CDR3 covers 15 residues. This CDR3 is CASSGFRDRVYGYTF. For the CDR3, the DNA is TGTGCCAGCAGCGGATTCCGGGACAGGGTCTATGGCTACACCTTC.

As DNA, the CDR3 is TGTGCCAGCACGATTCCGGGACTGGGGTTGTACGAGCAGTACTTC. It yields the protein CASTIPGLGLYEQYF. V gene TRBV7-2 combines with J gene TRBJ2-7, with D perhaps matching TRBD2 (6 bases). The CDR3 consists of 15 residues. Germline V gives CDR1 SGHTA, CDR2 FQGNSA. Trimming cost V 7 bases and J 4 bases, with 20 bases left between them.

This clone was seen only a few times. This chain links TRBV29-1 with TRBJ2-7; D uncertain. This CDR3 has 13 residues. Germline V gene data show CDR1 as SQVTM and CDR2 as ANQGSEA. The V gene lost 6 bases and the J gene lost 6 bases, with 18 bases spanning the gap. CDR3 amino acids: CSVVSPIVTEQYF. The CDR3 nucleotides read TGCAGCGTCGTTAGTCCGATAGTTACCGAGCAGTACTTC.

The chain employs TRBV7-9 and TRBJ1-2; perhaps TRBD1 as D (6 bases). The germline CDR1 and CDR2 sequences are SEHNR and FQNEAQ (reference sequence). Trimming cost V 1 base and J 4 bases, with 16 bases left between them. The CDR3 has 16 residues. The CDR3 protein is CASSLVGHEAGYGYTF. The CDR3 nucleotides are TGTGCCAGCAGCTTAGTGGGACACGAGGCCGGCTATGGCTACACCTTC.

The gene calls are TRBV16 and TRBJ2-6; D gene uncertain. This CDR3 region has 18 residues. CDR1 KGHSY and CDR2 FQNENV come from the germline V gene. V was clipped by 4 bases and J by 5 bases, with 21 bases between them. The CDR3 protein is CASSLHWSLQSRANVLTF. In nucleotides, the CDR3 is TGTGCCAGCAGCCTGCATTGGTCGTTACAAAGTCGGGCCAACGTCCTGACTTTC. The whole variable domain, filled in from reference TRBV16 and TRBJ2-6, reads GEEVAQTPKHLVRGEGQKAKLYCAPIKGHSYVFWYQQVLKNEFKFLISFQNENVFDETGMPKERFSAKCLPNSPCSLEIQATKLEDSAVYFCASSLHWSLQSRANVLTFGAGSRLTVL.

The chain is built from TRBV25-1 and TRBJ2-3; TRBD2 matches 7 bases. Germline V CDR1 and CDR2: MGHDK, SYGVNS. V gave up 5 bases and J gave up 5 bases; unmatched junction bases: 1. The CDR3 is made up of 12 amino acids. The CDR3 loop is CASSWGGDTQYF. The CDR3 DNA reads as TGTGCCAGCAGTTGGGGGGGAGATACGCAGTATTTT.

This clone appeared a few times. The chain carries TRBV6-5 and TRBJ1-5; D is possibly TRBD1 (6 bases). Between the trimmed V and J ends, which lost 7 bases and 3 bases, there was a span of 13 bases. The germline V gene has CDR1 MNHEY and CDR2 SVGAGI. The CDR3 has 14 residues. The DNA for the CDR3 is TGTGCCAGCAAACGTACAGGGTCCAATCAGCCCCAGCATTTT. Protein product: CASKRTGSNQPQHF.

The chain is built from TRBV4-1 and TRBJ2-7; TRBD1 agrees at 8 bases. Looked up from germline, CDR1 is MGHRA and CDR2 is YSYEKL. V shed 1 base, J shed 1 base, and the junction held 3 bases outside the gene matches. The CDR3 runs to 15 residues. The CDR3 coding sequence is TGCGCCAGCAGCCAAGCCGGGACAGGATCCTACGAGCAGTACTTC. This codes for CASSQAGTGSYEQYF.

This clone was counted once. The rearrangement links TRBV7-9 to TRBJ2-1; 11 bases align to TRBD2. CDR1 and CDR2 (germline): SEHNR, FQNEAQ (reference sequence). V shed 5 bases, J shed 5 bases, and the junction held 11 bases outside the gene matches. There are 17 residues in the CDR3. CDR3 amino acids: CASSPLRLAGGHNEQFF. In DNA, the CDR3 is TGTGCCAGCAGCCCACTCCGTCTAGCGGGAGGCCACAATGAGCAGTTCTTC.

The rearrangement joins TRBV9 to TRBJ1-1, with 9 bases identical to TRBD1. The V segment lost 4 bases and the J segment 3 bases; nucleotides outside the gene matches: 4. Germline loops: CDR1 SGDLS, CDR2 YYNGEE. This CDR3 has 14 residues. This chain's CDR3 is CASSLGQGYTEAFF. The DNA for the CDR3 is TGTGCCAGCAGCCTGGGACAGGGATACACTGAAGCTTTCTTT.

This clone was seen more than once but under ten times. The chain employs TRBV15 and TRBJ2-2; 15 positions match TRBD2. Germline V CDR1 and CDR2: LNHNV, YYDKDF (reference sequence). The CDR3 is 15 amino acids. Unmatched junction bases numbered 1, after V lost 3 bases and J lost 8 bases. The CDR3 bases are TGTGCCACCAGCAGGGGACTAGCGGGAGGAGGGGAGCTGTTTTTT. It specifies CATSRGLAGGGELFF.

On this clone: A read error may account for a junction end that differs from germline. The chain is built from TRBV10-3 and TRBJ1-2, with TRBD1 as a possible D gene (6 bases). In germline, CDR1 is ENHRY, CDR2 SYGVKD. The CDR3 spans 14 residues. CDR3 nucleotide sequence: TGTGCCATCAGTGACGGCAGGGGTTACTATGGCCACACCTTC. Translation: CAISDGRGYYGHTF.

The chain employs TRBV5-6 and TRBJ1-2; 9 bases match TRBD1. J gave up 9 bases and V 4 bases, and 4 bases lay outside the gene matches. Germline CDR1 SGHDT, CDR2 YYEEEE. This CDR3 is 12 amino acids long. CDR3 nucleotides: TGTGCCAGCAGCGCGGACAGGGGCCGCTACACCTTC. Amino acids: CASSADRGRYTF.